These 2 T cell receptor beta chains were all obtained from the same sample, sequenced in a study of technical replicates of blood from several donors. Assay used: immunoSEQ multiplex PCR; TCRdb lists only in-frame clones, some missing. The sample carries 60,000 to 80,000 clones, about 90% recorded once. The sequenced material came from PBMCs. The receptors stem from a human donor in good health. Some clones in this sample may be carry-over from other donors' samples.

CDR3 nucleotide sequence: TGCGCCAGCAGCCTGGGACAGGGTGTGGGCTACACCTTC. Its protein product is CASSLGQGVGYTF. V usage is TRBV5-1 and J usage is TRBJ1-2; 9 bases match TRBD1. Germline V gene lookup returns CDR1 SGHRS and CDR2 YFSETQ. The CDR3 consists of 13 residues. J lost 8 bases, V lost 4 bases, and 6 bases had no gene match.

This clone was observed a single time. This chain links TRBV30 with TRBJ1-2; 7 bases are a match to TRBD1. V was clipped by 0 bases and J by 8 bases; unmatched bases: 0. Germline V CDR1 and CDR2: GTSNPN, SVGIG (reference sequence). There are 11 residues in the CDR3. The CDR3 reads CAWSVGGGYTF. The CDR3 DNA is TGTGCCTGGAGTGTAGGGGGCGGCTACACCTTC.